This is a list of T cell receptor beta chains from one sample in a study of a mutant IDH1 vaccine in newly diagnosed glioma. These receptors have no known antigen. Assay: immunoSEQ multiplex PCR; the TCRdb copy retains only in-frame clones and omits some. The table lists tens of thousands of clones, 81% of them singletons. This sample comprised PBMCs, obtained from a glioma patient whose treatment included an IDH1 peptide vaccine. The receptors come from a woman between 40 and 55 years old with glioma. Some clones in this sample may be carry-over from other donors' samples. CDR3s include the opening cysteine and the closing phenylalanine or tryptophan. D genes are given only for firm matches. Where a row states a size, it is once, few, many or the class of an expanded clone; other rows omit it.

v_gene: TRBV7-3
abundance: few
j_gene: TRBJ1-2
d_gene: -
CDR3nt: TGTGCCAGCAGCGGGGGAACGGGAGGCTACACCTTC
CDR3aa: CASSGGTGGYTF

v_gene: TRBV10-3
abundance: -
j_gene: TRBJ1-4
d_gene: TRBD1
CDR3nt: TGTGCCATCGGCGGGACAGCTAATGAAAAACTGTTTTTT
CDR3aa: CAIGGTANEKLFF

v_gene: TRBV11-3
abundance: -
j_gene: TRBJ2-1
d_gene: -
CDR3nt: TGTGCCAGCAGCCCCAGGGGTAGCTCCTACAATGAGCAGTTCTTC
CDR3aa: CASSPRGSSYNEQFF

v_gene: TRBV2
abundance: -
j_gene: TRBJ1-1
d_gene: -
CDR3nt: TGTGCCAGCAGGAAAAGAATCGGGGACACTGAAGCTTTCTTT
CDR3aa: CASRKRIGDTEAFF

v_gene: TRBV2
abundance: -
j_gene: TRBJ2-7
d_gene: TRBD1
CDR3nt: TGTGCCAGCACTAAGCGGACAGGGGGAGAATACGAGCAGTACTTC
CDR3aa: CASTKRTGGEYEQYF

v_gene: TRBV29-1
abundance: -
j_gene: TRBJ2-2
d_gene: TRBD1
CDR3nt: TGCAGCGTTGAGGGACAGGGTATAGGCGGGGAGCTGTTTTTT
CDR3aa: CSVEGQGIGGELFF

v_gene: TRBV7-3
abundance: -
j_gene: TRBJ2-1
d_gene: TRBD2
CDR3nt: TGTGCCAGCAGCCCAAGCGGGGATCAGGTCAGGCGGTTCTTC
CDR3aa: CASSPSGDQVRRFF

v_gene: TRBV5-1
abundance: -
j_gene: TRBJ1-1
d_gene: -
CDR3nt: TGCGCCAGCAGTCCAGACCCCGGACGAGGGAACACTGAAGCTTTCTTT
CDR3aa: CASSPDPGRGNTEAFF

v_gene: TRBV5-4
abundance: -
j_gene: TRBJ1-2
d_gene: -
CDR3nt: TGTGCCAGCAGCCCGGGGGCCCCACCGTCGACTGGCTACACCTTC
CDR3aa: CASSPGAPPSTGYTF

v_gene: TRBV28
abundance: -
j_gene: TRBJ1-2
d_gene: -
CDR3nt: TGTGCCAGCACGCAGGACTATGGCTACACCTTC
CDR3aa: CASTQDYGYTF

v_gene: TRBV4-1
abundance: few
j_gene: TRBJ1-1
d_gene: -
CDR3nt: TGCGCCAGCAGCCAAGGGGAGCTGATCCCCCCTCGAAACACTGAAGCTTTCTTT
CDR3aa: CASSQGELIPPRNTEAFF

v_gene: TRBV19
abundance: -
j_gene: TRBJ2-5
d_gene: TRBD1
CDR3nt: TGTGCCAGTAGTATTAGGACAGGAGAGACCCAGTACTTC
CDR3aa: CASSIRTGETQYF

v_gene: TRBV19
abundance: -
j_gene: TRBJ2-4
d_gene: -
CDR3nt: TGTGCCAGTAGTACAAACACGGTAGCCAAAAACATTCAGTACTTC
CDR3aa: CASSTNTVAKNIQYF

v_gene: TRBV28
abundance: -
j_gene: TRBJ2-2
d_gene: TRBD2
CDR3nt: TGTGCCAGCAGTTTTCGTGGACTAGCGTCCGGGGAGCTGTTTTTT
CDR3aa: CASSFRGLASGELFF

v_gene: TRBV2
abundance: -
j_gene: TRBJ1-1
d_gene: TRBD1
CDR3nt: TGTGCCAGCACTCGGGACAGGGTGGGTATGAACACTGAAGCTTTCTTT
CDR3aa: CASTRDRVGMNTEAFF

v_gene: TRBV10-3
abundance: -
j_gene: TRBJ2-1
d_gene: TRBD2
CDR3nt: TGTGCCATCACCGGACTAGACGCAAGGAATGAGCAGTTCTTC
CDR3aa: CAITGLDARNEQFF

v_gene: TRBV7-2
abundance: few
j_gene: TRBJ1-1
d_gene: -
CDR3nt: TGTGCCAGCAGCCGCGGACACTCAAACACTGAAGCTTTCTTT
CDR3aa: CASSRGHSNTEAFF

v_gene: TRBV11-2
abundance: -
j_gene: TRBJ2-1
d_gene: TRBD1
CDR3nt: TGTGCCAGCAGCTTCAGGGGGAGCTCCTACAATGAGCAGTTCTTC
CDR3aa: CASSFRGSSYNEQFF

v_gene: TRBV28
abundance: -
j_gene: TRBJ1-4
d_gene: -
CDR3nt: TGTGCCAGCAGTTCTAATGGCGGTGGTGAAAAACTGTTTTTT
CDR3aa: CASSSNGGGEKLFF

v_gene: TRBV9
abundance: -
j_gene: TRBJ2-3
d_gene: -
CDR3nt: TGTGCCAGCAGCGTCACTTCTAATGCAGATACGCAGTATTTT
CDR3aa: CASSVTSNADTQYF

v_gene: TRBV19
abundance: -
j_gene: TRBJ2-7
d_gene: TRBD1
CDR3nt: TGTGCCAGTAGTTCGGCCACAGGGGGCTCCTACGAGCAGTACTTC
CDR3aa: CASSSATGGSYEQYF

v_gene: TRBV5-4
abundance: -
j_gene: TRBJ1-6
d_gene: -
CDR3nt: TGTGCCAGCAGCTTGGGAAAGGGGGGAAACCGCAATTCACCCCTCCACTTT
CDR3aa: CASSLGKGGNRNSPLHF

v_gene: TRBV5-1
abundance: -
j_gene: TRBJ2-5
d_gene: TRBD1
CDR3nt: TGCGCCAGCAGCTTGGGACAGGGGACCCAGTACTTC
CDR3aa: CASSLGQGTQYF

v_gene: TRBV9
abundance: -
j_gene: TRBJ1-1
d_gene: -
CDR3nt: TGTGCCAGCAGCGAGGCCCCGGTGGACACTGAAGCTTTCTTT
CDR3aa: CASSEAPVDTEAFF

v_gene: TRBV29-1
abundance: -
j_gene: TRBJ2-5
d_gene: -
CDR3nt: TGCAGCGTTGTAGGACTCTTCAAGGAAGAGACCCAGTACTTC
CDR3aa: CSVVGLFKEETQYF

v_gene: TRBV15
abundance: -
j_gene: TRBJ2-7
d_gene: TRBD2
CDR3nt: TGTGCCACCAGCAGAGACAGAAGAGCGGGGGAGCAGTACTTC
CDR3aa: CATSRDRRAGEQYF

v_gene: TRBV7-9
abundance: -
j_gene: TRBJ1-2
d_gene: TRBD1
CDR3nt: TGTGCCAGCAGCTTCAGGGGGCCCACCACTAACTATGGCTACACCTTC
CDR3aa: CASSFRGPTTNYGYTF

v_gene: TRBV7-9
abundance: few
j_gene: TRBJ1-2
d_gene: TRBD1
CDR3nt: TGTGCCAGCAGCTTATCCGGGACAGGGGGCTCTGGCTACACCTTC
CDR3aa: CASSLSGTGGSGYTF

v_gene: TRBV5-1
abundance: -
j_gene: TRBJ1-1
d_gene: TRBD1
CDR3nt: TGCGCCAGCAGCTTGTATGGACAGGGACGGACTGAAGCTTTCTTT
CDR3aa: CASSLYGQGRTEAFF

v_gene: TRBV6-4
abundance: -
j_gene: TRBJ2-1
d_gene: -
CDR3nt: TGTGCCAGCAGTGCAATCTCGGCCCTCTACAATGAGCAGTTCTTC
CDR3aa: CASSAISALYNEQFF

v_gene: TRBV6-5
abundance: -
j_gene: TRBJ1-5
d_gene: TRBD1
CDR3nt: TGTGCCAGCAGTCCCGGGACAGGCAATCAGCCCCAGCATTTT
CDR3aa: CASSPGTGNQPQHF